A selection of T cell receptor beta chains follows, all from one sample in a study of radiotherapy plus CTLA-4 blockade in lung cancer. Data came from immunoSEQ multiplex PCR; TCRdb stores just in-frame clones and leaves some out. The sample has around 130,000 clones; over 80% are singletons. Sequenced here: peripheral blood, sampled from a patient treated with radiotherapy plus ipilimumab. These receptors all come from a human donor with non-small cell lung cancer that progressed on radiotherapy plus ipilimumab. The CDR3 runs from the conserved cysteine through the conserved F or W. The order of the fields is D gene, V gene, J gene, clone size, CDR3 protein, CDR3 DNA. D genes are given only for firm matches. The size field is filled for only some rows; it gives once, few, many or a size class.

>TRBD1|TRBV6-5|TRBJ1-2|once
CASSQTGNYGYTF
TGTGCCAGCAGTCAGACAGGGAACTATGGCTACACCTTC
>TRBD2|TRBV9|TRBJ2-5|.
CASSVGAGALRETQYF
TGTGCCAGCAGCGTAGGGGCGGGAGCGCTCAGGGAGACCCAGTACTTC
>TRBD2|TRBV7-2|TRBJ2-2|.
CASSWGLAGGRRELFF
TGTGCCAGCAGCTGGGGACTAGCGGGTGGTCGGAGGGAGCTGTTTTTT
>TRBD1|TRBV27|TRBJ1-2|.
CASSRQGDYGYTF
TGTGCCAGCAGTCGACAGGGAGACTATGGCTACACCTTC
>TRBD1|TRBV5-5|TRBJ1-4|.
CASSRPTGGDEKLFF
TGTGCCAGCAGTCGACCTACAGGGGGCGACGAAAAACTGTTTTTT
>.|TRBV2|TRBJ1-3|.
CAGKGSGNTIYF
TGTGCCGGAAAGGGGTCTGGAAACACCATATATTTT
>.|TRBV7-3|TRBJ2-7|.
CASSLNAGVSYEQYF
TGTGCCAGCAGCTTAAACGCAGGAGTTTCCTACGAGCAGTACTTC
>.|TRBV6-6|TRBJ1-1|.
CASSYGWLGTEAFF
TGTGCCAGCAGTTACGGGTGGCTGGGGACTGAAGCTTTCTTT
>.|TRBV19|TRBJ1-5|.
CASSIGQDNQPQHF
TGTGCCAGTAGTATAGGACAGGACAATCAGCCCCAGCATTTT
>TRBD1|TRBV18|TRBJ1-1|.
CASSPVTGGGEAFF
TGTGCCAGCTCACCGGTGACAGGGGGCGGTGAAGCTTTCTTT
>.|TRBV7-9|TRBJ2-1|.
CASSLTQAHEQFF
TGTGCCAGCAGCTTAACCCAGGCCCACGAGCAGTTCTTC
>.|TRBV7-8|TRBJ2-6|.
CASSFGQAVSGANVLTF
TGTGCCAGCAGCTTTGGGCAGGCGGTATCTGGGGCCAACGTCCTGACTTTC
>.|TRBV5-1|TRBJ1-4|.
CASSLGDPRNEKLFF
TGCGCCAGCAGCTTGGGGGATCCCCGTAATGAAAAACTGTTTTTT
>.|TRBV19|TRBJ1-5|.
CASSREGEPQHF
TGTGCCAGTAGCAGGGAAGGGGAGCCCCAGCATTTT
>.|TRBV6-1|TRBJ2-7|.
CASSASGTSYEQYF
TGTGCCAGCAGTGCTTCCGGGACGTCCTACGAGCAGTACTTC
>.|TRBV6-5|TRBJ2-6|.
CASQRGLTGANVLTF
TGTGCCAGTCAACGGGGTCTCACTGGGGCCAACGTCCTGACTTTC
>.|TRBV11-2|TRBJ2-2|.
CASSLRGGAPPGELFF
TGTGCCAGCAGCTTAAGAGGGGGGGCCCCTCCCGGGGAGCTGTTTTTT
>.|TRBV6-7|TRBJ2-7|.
CASSYSPRTTDVYEQYF
TGTGCCAGCAGTTACTCTCCCCGGACTACGGATGTCTACGAGCAGTACTTC
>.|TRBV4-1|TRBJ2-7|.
CASSHIEGEQYF
TGCGCCAGCAGCCACATCGAAGGCGAGCAGTACTTC
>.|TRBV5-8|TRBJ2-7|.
CASSLQVYEQYF
TGTGCCAGCAGCTTACAGGTCTACGAGCAGTACTTC
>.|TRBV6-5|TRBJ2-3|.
CASSSGRGVDTDTQYF
TGTGCCAGCAGTTCCGGTCGAGGGGTTGATACAGATACGCAGTATTTT
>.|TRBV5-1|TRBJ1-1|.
CASSLASDGPEAFF
TGCGCCAGCAGCTTGGCATCAGACGGGCCTGAAGCTTTCTTT
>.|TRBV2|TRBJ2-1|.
CASSAGGPRIREQFF
TGTGCCAGCAGTGCTGGCGGACCAAGGATCCGGGAGCAGTTCTTC
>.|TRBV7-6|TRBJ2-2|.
CASSGDRSDGELFF
TGTGCCAGCAGCGGAGACAGAAGTGACGGGGAGCTGTTTTTT
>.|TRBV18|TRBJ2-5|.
CASSQIGETQYF
TGTGCCAGCTCGCAGATAGGGGAGACCCAGTACTTC
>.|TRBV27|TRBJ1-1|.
CASSFRTGTEAFF
TGTGCCAGCAGTTTCAGGACGGGCACTGAAGCTTTCTTT
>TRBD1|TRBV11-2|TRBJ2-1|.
CASSLSPGGYNEQFF
TGTGCCAGCAGCTTGTCCCCAGGGGGTTACAATGAGCAGTTCTTC
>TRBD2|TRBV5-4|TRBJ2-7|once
CASSLNPGGFHEQYF
TGTGCCAGCAGCTTGAATCCCGGGGGGTTCCACGAGCAGTACTTC
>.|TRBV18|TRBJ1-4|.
CASSPDLAATNEKLFF
TGTGCCAGCTCACCAGATTTAGCTGCAACTAATGAAAAACTGTTTTTT
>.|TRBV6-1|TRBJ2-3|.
CASSEVDTQYF
TGTGCCAGCAGTGAAGTAGATACGCAGTATTTT
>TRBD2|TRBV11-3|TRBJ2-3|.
CASSFRDYASTDTQYF
TGTGCCAGCAGCTTTCGGGACTATGCTAGCACAGATACGCAGTATTTT
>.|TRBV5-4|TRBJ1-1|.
CASSLSPTEAFF
TGTGCCAGCAGCTTGAGTCCCACTGAAGCTTTCTTT
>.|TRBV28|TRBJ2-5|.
CASIGGRKETQYF
TGTGCCAGCATTGGGGGTAGGAAAGAGACCCAGTACTTC
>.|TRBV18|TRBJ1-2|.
CASSPKGPYGYTF
TGTGCCAGCTCACCAAAGGGGCCCTATGGCTACACCTTC
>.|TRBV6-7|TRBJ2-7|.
CASSYRGQCYEQYF
TGTGCCAGCAGTTACCGTGGACAGTGCTACGAGCAGTACTTC
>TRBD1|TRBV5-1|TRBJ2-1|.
CASSRDRGNNEQFF
TGCGCCAGCAGCAGGGACAGGGGTAACAATGAGCAGTTCTTC
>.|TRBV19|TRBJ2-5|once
CASSIGGGPRQETQYF
TGTGCCAGTAGTATAGGTGGGGGGCCACGACAAGAGACCCAGTACTTC
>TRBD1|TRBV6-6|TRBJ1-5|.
CASSSKGQAGNQPQHF
TGTGCCAGCAGTTCCAAAGGACAGGCCGGCAATCAGCCCCAGCATTTT
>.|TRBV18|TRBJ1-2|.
CASSHKTDYGYTF
TGTGCCAGCTCACACAAGACAGATTATGGCTACACCTTC
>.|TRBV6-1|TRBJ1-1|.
CASSERAVATVSEAFF
TGTGCCAGCAGTGAAAGAGCAGTGGCGACGGTGTCTGAAGCTTTCTTT
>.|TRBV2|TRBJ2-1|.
CASMAAASRNAVF
TGTGCCAGCATGGCAGCGGCTAGCCGGAATGCTGTCTTC
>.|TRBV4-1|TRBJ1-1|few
CASSQGGPPTEAFF
TGCGCCAGCAGCCAGGGCGGACCCCCCACTGAAGCTTTCTTT